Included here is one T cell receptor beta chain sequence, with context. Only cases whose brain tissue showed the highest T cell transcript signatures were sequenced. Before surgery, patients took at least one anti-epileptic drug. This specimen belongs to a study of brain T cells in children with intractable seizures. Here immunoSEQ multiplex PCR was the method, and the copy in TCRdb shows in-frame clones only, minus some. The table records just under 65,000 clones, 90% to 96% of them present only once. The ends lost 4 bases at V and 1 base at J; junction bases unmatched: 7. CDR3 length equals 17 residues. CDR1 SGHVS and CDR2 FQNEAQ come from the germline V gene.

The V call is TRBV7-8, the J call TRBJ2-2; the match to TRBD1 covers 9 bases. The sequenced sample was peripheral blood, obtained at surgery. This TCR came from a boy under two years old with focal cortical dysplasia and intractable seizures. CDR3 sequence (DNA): TGTGCCAGCAGCTACCGGGACAGGGAGATGAACACCGGGGAGCTGTTTTTT. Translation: CASSYRDREMNTGELFF. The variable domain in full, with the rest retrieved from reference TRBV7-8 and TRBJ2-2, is GAGVSQSPRYKVAKRGQDVALRCDPISGHVSLFWYQQALGQGPEFLTYFQNEAQLDKSGLPSDRFFAERPEGSVSTLKIQRTQQEDSAVYLCASSYRDREMNTGELFFGEGSRLTVL.